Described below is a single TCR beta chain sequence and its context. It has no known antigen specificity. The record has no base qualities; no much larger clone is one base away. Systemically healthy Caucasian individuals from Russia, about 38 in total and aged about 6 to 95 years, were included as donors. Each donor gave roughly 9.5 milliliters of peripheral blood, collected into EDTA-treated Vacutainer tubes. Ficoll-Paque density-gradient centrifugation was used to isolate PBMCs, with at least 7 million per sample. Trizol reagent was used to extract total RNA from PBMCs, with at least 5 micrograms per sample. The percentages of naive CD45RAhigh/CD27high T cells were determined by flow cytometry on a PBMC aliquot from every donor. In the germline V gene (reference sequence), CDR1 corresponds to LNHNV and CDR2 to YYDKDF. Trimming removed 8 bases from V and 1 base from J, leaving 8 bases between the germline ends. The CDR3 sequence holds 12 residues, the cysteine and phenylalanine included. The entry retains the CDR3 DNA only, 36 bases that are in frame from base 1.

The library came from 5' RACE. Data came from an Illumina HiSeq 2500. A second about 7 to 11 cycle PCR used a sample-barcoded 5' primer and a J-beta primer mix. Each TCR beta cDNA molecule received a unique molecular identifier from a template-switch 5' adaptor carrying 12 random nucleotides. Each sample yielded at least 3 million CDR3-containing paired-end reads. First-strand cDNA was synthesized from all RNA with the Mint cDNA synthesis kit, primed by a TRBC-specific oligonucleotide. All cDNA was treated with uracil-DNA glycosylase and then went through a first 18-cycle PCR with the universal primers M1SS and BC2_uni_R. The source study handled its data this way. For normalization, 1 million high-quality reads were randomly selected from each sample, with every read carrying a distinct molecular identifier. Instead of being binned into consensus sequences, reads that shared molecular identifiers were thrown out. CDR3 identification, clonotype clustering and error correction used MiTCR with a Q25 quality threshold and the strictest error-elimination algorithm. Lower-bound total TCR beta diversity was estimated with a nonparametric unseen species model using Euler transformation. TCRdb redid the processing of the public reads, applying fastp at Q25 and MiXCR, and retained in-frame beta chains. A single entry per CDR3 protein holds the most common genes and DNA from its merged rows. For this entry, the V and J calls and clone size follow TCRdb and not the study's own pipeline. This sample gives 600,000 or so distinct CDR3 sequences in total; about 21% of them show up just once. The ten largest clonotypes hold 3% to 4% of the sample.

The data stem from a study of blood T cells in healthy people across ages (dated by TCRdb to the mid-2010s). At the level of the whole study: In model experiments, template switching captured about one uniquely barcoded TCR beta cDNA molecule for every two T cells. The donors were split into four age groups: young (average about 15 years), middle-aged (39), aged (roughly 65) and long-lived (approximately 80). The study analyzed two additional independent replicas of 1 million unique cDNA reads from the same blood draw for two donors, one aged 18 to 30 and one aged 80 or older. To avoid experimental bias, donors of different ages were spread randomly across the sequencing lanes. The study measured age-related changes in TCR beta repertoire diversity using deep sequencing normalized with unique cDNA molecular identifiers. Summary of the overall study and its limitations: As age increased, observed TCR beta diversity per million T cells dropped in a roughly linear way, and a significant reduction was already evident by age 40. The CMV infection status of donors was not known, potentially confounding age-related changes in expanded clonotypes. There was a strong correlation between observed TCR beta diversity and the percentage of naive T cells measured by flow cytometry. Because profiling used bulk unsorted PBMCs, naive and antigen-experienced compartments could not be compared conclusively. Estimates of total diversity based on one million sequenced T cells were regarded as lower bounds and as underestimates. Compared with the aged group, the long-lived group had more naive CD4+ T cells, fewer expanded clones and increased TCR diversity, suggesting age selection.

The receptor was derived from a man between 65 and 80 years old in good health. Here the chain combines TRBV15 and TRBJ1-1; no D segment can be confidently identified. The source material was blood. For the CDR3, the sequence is CATSVGNTEAFF. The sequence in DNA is TGTGCCACCTCTGTGGGGAACACTGAAGCTTTCTTT.